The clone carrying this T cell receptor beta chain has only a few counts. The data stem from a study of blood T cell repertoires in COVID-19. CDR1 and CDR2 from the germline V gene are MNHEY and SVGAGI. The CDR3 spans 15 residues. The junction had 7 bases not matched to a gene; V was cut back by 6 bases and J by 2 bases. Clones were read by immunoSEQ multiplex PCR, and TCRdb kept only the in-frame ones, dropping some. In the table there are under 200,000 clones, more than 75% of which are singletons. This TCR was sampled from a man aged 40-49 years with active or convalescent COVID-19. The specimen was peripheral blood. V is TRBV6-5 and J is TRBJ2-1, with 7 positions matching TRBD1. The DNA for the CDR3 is TGTGCCAGCAGAGACAGGGATTTTCCCTACAATGAGCAGTTCTTC. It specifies CASRDRDFPYNEQFF.